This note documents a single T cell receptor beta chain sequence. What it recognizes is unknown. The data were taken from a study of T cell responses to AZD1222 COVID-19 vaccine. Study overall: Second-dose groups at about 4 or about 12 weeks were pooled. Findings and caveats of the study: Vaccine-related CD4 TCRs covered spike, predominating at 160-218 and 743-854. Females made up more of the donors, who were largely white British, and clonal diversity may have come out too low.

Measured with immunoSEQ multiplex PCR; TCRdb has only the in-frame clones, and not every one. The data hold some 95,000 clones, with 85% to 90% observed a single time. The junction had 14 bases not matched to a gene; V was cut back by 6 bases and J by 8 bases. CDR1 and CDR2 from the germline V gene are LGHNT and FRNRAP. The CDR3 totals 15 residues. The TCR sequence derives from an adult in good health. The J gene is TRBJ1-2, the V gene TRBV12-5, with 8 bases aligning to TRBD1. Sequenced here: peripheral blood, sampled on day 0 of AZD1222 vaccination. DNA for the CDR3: TGTGCTAGTGGGGGGATAGACAGGGGCGATAAAGGCTACACCTTC. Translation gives CASGGIDRGDKGYTF.